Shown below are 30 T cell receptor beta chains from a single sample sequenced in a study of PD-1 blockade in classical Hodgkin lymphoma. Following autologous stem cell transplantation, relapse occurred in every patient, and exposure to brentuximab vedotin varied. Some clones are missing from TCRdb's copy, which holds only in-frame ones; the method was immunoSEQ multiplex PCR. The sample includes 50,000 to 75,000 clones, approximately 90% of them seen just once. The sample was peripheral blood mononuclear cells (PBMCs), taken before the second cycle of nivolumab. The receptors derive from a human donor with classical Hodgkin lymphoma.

CDR3 nucleotides: TGCGCCAGCAGCAGCACAGGGGGCCCTGGAAACACCATATATTTT. It codes for CASSSTGGPGNTIYF. The chain couples TRBV5-1 to TRBJ1-3; TRBD1 aligns across 9 bases. J gave up 2 bases and V 4 bases, and 4 bases lay outside the gene matches. The CDR3 contains 15 residues. From germline, CDR1 is SGHRS and CDR2 YFSETQ.

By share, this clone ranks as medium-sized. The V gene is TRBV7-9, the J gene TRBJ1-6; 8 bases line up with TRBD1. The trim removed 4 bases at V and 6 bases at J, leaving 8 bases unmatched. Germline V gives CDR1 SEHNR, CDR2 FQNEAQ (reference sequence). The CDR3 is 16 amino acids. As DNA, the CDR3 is TGTGCCAGCAGCTCCGAACCGGGACAGGCTAATTCACCCCTCCACTTT. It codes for CASSSEPGQANSPLHF.

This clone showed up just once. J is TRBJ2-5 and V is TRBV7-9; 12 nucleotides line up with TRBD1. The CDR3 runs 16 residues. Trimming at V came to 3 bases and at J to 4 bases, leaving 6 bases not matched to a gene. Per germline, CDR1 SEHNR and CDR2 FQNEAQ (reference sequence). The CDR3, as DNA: TGTGCCAGCAGCTTTGGGACAGGGGGCGTAATAGAGACCCAGTACTTC. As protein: CASSFGTGGVIETQYF.

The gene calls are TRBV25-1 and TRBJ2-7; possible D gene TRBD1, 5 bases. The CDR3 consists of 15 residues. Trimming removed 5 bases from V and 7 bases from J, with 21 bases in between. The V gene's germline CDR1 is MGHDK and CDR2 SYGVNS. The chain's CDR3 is CASSQTPGSVAEQYF. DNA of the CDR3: TGTGCCAGCAGTCAAACCCCAGGGTCCGTGGCAGAGCAGTACTTC.

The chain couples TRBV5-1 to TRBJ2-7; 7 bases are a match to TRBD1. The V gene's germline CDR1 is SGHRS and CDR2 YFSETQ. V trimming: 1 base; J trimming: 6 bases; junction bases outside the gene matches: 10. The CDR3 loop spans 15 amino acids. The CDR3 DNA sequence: TGCGCCAGCAGCTTGCTAGGGCGAGAGGGGGCCGAGCAGTACTTC. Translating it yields CASSLLGREGAEQYF.

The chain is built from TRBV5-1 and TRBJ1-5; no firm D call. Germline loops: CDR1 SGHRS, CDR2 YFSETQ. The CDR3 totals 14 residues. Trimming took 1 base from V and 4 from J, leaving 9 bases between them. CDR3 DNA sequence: TGCGCCAGCAGCTTGAAGGGCGATAATCAGCCCCAGCATTTT. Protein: CASSLKGDNQPQHF. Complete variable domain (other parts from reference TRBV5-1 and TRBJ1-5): KAGVTQTPRYLIKTRGQQVTLSCSPISGHRSVSWYQQTPGQGLQFLFEYFSETQRNKGNFPGRFSGRQFSNSRSEMNVSTLELGDSALYLCASSLKGDNQPQHFGDGTRLSIL.

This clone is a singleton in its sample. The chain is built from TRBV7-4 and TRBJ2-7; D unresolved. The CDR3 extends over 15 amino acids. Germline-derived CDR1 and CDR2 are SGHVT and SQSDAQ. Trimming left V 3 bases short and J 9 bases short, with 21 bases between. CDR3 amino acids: CASSFLSGPGSWQYF. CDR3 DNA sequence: TGTGCCAGCAGCTTCCTCTCCGGGCCGGGCTCCTGGCAGTACTTC. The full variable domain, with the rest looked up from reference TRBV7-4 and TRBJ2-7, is GAGVSQSPRYKVAKRGRDVALRCDSISGHVTLYWYRQTLGQGSEVLTYSQSDAQRDKSGRPSGRFSAERPERSVSTLKIQRTEQGDSAVYLCASSFLSGPGSWQYFGPGTRLTVT.

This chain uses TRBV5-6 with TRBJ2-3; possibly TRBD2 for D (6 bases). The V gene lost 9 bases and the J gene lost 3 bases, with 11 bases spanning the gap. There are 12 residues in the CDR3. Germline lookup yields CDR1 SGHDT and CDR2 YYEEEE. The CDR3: CATGLLTDTQYF. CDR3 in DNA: TGTGCCACCGGACTACTAACAGATACGCAGTATTTT.

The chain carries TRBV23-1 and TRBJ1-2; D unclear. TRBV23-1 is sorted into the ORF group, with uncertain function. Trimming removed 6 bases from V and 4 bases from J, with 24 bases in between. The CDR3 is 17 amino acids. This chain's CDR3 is CASSLRKRGKMSYGYTF. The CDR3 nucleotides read TGCGCCAGCAGCCTCAGGAAACGGGGTAAAATGAGCTATGGCTACACCTTC.

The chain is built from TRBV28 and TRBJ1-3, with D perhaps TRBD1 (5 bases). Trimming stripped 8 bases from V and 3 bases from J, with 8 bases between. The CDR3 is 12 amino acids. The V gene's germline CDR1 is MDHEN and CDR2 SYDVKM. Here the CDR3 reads CASGRGGNTIYF. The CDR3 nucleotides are TGTGCCAGCGGAAGGGGTGGAAACACCATATATTTT.

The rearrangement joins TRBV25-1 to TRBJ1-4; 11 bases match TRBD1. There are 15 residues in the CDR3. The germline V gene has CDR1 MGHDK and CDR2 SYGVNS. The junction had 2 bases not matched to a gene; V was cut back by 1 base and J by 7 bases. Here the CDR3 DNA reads TGTGCCAGCAGTGAATGGGGACAGGGGGGTGAAAAACTGTTTTTT. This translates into CASSEWGQGGEKLFF.

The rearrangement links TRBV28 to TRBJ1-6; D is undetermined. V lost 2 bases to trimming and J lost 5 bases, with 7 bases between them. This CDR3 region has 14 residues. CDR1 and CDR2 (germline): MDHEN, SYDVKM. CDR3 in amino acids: CASSLREHNSPLHF. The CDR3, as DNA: TGTGCCAGCAGTTTAAGGGAGCATAATTCACCCCTCCACTTT.

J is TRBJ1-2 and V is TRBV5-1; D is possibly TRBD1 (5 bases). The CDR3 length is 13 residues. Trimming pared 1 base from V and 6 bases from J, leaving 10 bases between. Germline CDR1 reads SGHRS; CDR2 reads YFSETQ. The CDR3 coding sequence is TGCGCCAGCAGCTTGATCTTGGGGGATGGCTACACCTTC. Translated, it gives CASSLILGDGYTF.

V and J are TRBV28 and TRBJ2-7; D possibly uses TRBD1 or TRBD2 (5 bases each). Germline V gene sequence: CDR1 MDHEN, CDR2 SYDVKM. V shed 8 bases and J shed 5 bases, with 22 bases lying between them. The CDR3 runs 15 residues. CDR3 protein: CASRPLGVLVNEQYF. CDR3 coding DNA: TGTGCCAGCCGCCCTTTGGGGGTCTTAGTCAACGAGCAGTACTTC.

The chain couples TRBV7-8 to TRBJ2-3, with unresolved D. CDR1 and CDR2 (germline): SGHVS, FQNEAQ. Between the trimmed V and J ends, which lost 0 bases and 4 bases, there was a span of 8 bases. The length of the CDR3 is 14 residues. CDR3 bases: TGTGCCAGCAGCTTAGCGAAGGCATCAGATACGCAGTATTTT. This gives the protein CASSLAKASDTQYF.

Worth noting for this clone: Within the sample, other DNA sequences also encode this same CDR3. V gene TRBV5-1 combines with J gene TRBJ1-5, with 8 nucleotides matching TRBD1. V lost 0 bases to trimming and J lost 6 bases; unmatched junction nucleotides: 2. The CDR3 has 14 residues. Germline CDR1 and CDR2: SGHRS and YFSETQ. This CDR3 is CASSLAGGGQPQHF. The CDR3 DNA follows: TGCGCCAGCAGCTTGGCAGGGGGCGGTCAGCCCCAGCATTTT.

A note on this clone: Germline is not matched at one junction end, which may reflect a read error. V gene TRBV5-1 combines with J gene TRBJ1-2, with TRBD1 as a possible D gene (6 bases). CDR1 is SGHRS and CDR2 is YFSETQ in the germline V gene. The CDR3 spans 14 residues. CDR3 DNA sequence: TGCGCCAGCAGCCCGGACAGTTCTAACTATGGCTGCACCTTC. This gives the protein CASSPDSSNYGCTF.

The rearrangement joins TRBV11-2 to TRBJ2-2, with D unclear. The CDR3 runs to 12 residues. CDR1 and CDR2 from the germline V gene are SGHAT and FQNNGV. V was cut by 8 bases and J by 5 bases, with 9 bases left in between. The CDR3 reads CASSMWTGELFF. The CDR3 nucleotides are TGTGCCAGCTCCATGTGGACCGGGGAGCTGTTTTTT.

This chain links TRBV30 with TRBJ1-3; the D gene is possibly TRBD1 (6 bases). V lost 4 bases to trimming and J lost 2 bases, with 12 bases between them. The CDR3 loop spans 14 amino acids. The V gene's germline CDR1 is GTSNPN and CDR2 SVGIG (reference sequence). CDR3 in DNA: TGTGCCTGGACGAGGGGGACGGCTGGAAACACCATATATTTT. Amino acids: CAWTRGTAGNTIYF.

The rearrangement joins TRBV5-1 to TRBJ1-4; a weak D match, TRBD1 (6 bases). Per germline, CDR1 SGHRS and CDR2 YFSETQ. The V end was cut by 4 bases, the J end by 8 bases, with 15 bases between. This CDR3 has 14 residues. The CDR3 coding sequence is TGCGCCAGCAGCCTAACAGGGTCGCGGGAAAAACTGTTTTTT. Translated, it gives CASSLTGSREKLFF.

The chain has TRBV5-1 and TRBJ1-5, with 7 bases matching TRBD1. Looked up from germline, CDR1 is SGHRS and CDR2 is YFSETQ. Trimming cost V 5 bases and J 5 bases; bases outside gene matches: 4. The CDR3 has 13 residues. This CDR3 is CASSPGGDQPQHF. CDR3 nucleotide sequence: TGCGCCAGCAGTCCAGGGGGGGATCAGCCCCAGCATTTT.

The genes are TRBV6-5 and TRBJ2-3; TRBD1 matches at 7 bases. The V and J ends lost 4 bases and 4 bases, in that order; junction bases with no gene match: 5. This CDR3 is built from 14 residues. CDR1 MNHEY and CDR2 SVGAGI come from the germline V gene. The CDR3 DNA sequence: TGTGCCAGCAGTTCGACAGGGTTTCCAGATACGCAGTATTTT. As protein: CASSSTGFPDTQYF.

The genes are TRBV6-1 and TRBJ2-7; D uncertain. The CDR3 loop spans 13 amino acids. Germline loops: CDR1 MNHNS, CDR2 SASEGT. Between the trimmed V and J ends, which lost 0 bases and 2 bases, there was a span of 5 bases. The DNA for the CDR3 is TGTGCCAGCAGTGAAGCGCTTCCCTACGAGCAGTACTTC. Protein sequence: CASSEALPYEQYF.

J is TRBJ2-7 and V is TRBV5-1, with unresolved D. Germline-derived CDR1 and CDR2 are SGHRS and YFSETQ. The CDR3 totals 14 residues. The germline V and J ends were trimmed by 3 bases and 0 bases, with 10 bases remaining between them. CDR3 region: CASSSTDGSYEQYF. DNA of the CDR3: TGCGCCAGCAGCTCCACGGACGGCTCCTACGAGCAGTACTTC. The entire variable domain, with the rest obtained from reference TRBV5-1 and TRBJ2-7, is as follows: KAGVTQTPRYLIKTRGQQVTLSCSPISGHRSVSWYQQTPGQGLQFLFEYFSETQRNKGNFPGRFSGRQFSNSRSEMNVSTLELGDSALYLCASSSTDGSYEQYFGPGTRLTVT.

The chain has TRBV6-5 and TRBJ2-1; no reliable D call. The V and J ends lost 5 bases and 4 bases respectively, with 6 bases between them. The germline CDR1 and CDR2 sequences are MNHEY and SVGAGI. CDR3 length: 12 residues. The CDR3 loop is CASSLGYNEQFF. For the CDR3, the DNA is TGTGCCAGCAGTCTAGGATACAATGAGCAGTTCTTC.

CDR3 in DNA: TGTGCCAGCAGCTTAGGGCAGGGCGGTGGAAACACCATATATTTT. This translates into CASSLGQGGGNTIYF. The gene calls are TRBV7-8 and TRBJ1-3; a possible D gene is TRBD1 (5 bases). V dropped 1 base and J dropped 3 bases, with 10 bases sitting between them. The CDR3 spans 15 residues. Germline V gene data show CDR1 as SGHVS and CDR2 as FQNEAQ.

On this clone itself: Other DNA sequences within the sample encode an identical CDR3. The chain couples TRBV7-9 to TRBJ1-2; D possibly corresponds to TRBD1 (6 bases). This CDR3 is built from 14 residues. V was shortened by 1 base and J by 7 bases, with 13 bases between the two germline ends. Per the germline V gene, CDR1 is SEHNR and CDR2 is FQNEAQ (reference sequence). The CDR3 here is CASSLEGGAAGYTF. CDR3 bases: TGTGCCAGCAGCTTAGAGGGGGGGGCAGCTGGCTACACCTTC. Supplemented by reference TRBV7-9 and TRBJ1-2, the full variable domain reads DTGVSQNPRHKITKRGQNVTFRCDPISEHNRLYWYRQTLGQGPEFLTYFQNEAQLEKSRLLSDRFSAERPKGSFSTLEIQRTEQGDSAMYLCASSLEGGAAGYTFGSGTRLTVV.

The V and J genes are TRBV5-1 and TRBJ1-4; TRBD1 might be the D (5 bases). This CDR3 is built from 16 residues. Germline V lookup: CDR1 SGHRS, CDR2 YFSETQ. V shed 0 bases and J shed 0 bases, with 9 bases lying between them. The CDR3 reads CASSLGDLPTNEKLFF. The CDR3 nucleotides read TGCGCCAGCAGCTTGGGGGACCTGCCAACTAATGAAAAACTGTTTTTT. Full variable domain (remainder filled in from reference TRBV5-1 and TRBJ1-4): KAGVTQTPRYLIKTRGQQVTLSCSPISGHRSVSWYQQTPGQGLQFLFEYFSETQRNKGNFPGRFSGRQFSNSRSEMNVSTLELGDSALYLCASSLGDLPTNEKLFFGSGTQLSVL.

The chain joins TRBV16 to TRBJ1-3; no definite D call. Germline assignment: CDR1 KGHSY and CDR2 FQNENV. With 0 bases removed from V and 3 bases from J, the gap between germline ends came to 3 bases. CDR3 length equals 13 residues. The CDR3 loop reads CASSQSVGNTIYF. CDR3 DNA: TGTGCCAGCAGCCAATCTGTTGGAAACACCATATATTTT.

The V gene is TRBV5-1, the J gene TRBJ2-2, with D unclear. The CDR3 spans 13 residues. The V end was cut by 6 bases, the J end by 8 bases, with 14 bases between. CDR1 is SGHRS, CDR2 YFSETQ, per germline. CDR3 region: CASNDPSGGELFF. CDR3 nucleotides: TGCGCCAGCAACGACCCATCGGGTGGGGAGCTGTTTTTT.